This T cell receptor (beta chain) was captured by sequencing in a study of shared clonotypes between healthy human individuals. Study overall: Those who served as donors were a couple of women and three men between the ages of 18 and 49.

General study points: Sampling involved blood alone; tissue repertoires likely differ.

Measured with immunoSEQ multiplex PCR; TCRdb has only the in-frame clones, and not every one. This sample carries approximately 1.1 million clones, approximately 80% of them seen once, and the ten largest clones take 0.5% to 0.6%. In regard to this clone: Its target is unknown.

This receptor was taken from a man aged 18 to 30 in good health. Some clones in this sample may be carry-over from other donors' samples. The sample comprised memory CD4+ T cells from PBMCs. Subset described: CD45RA-negative fraction.

The CDR3 sequence is CASSQGTSGSSYNEQFF. The CDR3 DNA is TGTGCCAGCAGCCAAGGGACTAGCGGGAGCTCCTACAATGAGCAGTTCTTC. The genes are TRBV4-2 and TRBJ2-1, with 13 positions matching TRBD2. The CDR3 is 17 amino acids. With V trimmed by 1 base and J by 0 bases, 0 bases remained unmatched. Looked up from germline, CDR1 is LGHNA and CDR2 is YNFKEQ.